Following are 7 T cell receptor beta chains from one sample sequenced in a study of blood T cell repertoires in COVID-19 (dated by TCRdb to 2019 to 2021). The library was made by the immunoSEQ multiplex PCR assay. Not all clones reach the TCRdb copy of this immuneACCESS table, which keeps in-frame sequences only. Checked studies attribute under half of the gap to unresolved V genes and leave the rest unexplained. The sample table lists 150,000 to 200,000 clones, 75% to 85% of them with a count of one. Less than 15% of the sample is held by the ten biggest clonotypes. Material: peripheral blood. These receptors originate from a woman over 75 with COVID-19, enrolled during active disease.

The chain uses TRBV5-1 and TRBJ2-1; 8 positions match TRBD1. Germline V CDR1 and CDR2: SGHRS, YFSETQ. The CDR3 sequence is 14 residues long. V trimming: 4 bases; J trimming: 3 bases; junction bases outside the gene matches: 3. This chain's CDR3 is CASSAGTGYNEQFF. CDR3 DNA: TGCGCCAGCAGCGCCGGGACAGGCTACAATGAGCAGTTCTTC.

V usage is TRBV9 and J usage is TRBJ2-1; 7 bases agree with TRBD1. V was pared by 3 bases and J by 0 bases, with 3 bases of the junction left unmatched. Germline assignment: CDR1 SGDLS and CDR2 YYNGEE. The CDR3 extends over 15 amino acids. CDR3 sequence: CASSDRGTSYNEQFF. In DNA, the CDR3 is TGTGCCAGCAGCGACAGGGGCACCTCCTACAATGAGCAGTTCTTC.

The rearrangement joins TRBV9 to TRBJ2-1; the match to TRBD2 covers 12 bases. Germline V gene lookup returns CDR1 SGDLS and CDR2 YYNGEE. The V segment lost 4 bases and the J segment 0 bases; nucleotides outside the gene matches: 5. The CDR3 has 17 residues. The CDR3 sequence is CASSPGLAGPSYNEQFF. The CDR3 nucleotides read TGTGCCAGCAGCCCTGGACTAGCGGGGCCCTCCTACAATGAGCAGTTCTTC.

CDR3 coding DNA: TGTGCCAGCAGCGTAGGGGGACTAGCTCAAGAGACCCAGTACTTC. It codes for CASSVGGLAQETQYF. The chain carries TRBV9 and TRBJ2-5; 9 bases align to TRBD2. The germline V gene encodes CDR1 SGDLS and CDR2 YYNGEE. The CDR3 totals 15 residues. With 0 bases clipped from V and 2 bases from J, the junction kept 2 bases outside the gene matches. Looking up the rest from reference TRBV9 and TRBJ2-5 gives the full variable domain: DSGVTQTPKHLITATGQRVTLRCSPRSGDLSVYWYQQSLDQGLQFLIQYYNGEERAKGNILERFSAQQFPDLHSELNLSSLELGDSALYFCASSVGGLAQETQYFGPGTRLLVL.

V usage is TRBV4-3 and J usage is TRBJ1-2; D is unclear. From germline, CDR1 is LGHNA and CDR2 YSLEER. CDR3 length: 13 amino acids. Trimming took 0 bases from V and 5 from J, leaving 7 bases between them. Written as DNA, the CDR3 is TGCGCCAGCAGCCAAGAAAGCGGGTATGGCTACACCTTC. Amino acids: CASSQESGYGYTF.

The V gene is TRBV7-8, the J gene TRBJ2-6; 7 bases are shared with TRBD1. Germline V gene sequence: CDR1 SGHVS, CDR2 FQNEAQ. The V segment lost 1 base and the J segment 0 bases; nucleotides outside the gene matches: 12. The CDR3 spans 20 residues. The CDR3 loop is CASSLDSQGRPLSGANVLTF. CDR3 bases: TGTGCCAGCAGCTTAGACTCACAGGGGCGACCCCTCTCTGGGGCCAACGTCCTGACTTTC. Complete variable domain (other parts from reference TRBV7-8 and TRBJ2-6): GAGVSQSPRYKVAKRGQDVALRCDPISGHVSLFWYQQALGQGPEFLTYFQNEAQLDKSGLPSDRFFAERPEGSVSTLKIQRTQQEDSAVYLCASSLDSQGRPLSGANVLTFGAGSRLTVL.

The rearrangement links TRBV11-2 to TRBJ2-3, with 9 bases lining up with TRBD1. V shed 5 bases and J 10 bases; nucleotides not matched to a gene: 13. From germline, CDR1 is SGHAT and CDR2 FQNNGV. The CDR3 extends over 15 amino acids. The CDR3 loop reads CASSQGRGQGIAQYF. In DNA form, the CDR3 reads TGTGCCAGCAGCCAGGGACGGGGACAGGGAATAGCGCAGTATTTT.